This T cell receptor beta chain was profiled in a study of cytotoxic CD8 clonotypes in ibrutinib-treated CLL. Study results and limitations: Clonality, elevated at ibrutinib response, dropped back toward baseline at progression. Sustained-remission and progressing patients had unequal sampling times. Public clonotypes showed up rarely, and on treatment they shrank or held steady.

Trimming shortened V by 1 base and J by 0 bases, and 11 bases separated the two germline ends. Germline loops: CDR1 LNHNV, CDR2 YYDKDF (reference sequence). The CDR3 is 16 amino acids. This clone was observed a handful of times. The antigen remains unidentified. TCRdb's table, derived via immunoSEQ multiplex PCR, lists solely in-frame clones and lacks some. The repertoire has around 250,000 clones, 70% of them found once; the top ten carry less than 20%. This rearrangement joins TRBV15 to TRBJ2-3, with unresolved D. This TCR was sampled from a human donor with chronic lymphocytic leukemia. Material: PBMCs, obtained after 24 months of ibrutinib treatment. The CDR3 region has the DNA TGTGCCACCAGCAGAGTTGGATTGTCTAGCACAGATACGCAGTATTTT. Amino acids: CATSRVGLSSTDTQYF.